This record looks at one TCR beta chain sequence and its context. The CDR3 contains 14 residues. Trimming cost V 2 bases and J 3 bases, with 9 bases left between them. The V gene's germline CDR1 is MDHEN and CDR2 SYDVKM. This sample stems from a study of blood T cell repertoires in COVID-19. Produced via immunoSEQ multiplex PCR; TCRdb's table is partial and in-frame only. Of tens of thousands of clones in the sample, roughly 83% were seen once. Specimen: peripheral blood. The chain recombines TRBV28 with TRBJ2-3; D might be TRBD2 (6 bases). This receptor was identified in a man aged 60 to 75 with COVID-19, enrolled during active disease. The CDR3 sequence: CASSLGGKTDTQYF. The CDR3 region has the DNA TGTGCCAGCAGTTTAGGGGGGAAAACAGATACGCAGTATTTT.